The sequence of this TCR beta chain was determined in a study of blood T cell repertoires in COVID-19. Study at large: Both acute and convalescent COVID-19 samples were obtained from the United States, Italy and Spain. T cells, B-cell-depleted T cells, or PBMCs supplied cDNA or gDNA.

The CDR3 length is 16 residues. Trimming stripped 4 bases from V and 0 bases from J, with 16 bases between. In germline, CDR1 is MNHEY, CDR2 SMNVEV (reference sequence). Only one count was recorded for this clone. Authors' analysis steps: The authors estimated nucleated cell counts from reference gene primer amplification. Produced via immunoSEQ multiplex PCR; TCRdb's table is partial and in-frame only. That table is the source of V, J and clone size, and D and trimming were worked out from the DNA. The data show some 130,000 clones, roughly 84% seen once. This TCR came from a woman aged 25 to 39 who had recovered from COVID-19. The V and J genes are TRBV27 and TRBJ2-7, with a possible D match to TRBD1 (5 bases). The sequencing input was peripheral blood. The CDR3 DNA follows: TGTGCCAGCAGTTCGAGAACAGGACGGGCCTCCTACGAGCAGTACTTC. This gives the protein CASSSRTGRASYEQYF.